Reported below is one TCR beta chain. The antigen is unknown. CDR3 length: 19 amino acids. Original methodology: For the immunoSEQ data, sequences were junction-only without quality scores, so filtering differed. Generated by immunoSEQ multiplex PCR, the TCRdb table keeps only in-frame clones and is missing some. The V and J calls and clone size are taken from that table; D and trimming were inferred from the DNA. The sample has approximately 2.1 million clones; about 92% are singletons. The entry originates in a study of shared clonotypes between healthy human individuals. The overall study: The study used three CD4 naive, three CD4 memory, two CD8 naive and one CD8 memory plate per donor. The study, taken as a whole, reports: Depth was large, yet rarefaction showed that sorted-subset sequencing was incomplete. A handful of donors showed sharing of about 4.6% of naive CD4 clonotypes.

The V and J genes are TRBV12-1 and TRBJ2-1; the D call of TRBD2 is as the table states it, not checked on the DNA. TRBV12-1 is a documented pseudogene. Source material: naive CD4+ T cells from PBMCs. Noted subset: CD45RA+ positively selected. This clonotype was sampled from a man aged 18 to 30 in good health. Some clones in this sample may be carry-over from other donors' samples. As DNA, the CDR3 is TGTGCCAGCAGCCCCCAGGGGACTAGTGGGGGTCCCCTCTACAATGAGCAGTTCTTC. This gives the protein CASSPQGTSGGPLYNEQFF.